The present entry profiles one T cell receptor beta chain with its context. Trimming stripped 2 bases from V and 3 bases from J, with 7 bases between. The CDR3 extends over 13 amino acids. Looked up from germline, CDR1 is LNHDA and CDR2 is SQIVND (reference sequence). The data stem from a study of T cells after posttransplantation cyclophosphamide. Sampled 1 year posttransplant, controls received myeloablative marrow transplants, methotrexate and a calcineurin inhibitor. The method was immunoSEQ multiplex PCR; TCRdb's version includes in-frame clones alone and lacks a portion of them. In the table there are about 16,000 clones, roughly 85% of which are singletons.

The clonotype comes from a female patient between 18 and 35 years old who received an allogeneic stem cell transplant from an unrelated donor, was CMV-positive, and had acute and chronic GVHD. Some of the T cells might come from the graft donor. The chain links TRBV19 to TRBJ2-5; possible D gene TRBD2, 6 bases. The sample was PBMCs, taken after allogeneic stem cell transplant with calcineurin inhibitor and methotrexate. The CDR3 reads CASSITGEETQYF. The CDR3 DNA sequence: TGTGCCAGTAGTATAACGGGGGAAGAGACCCAGTACTTC.